This T cell receptor beta chain was identified during a study of cytomegalovirus exposure and HLA in healthy donors. It was with 60 Vbeta and 13 Jbeta primers that the PCR ran. Profiling relied on immunoSEQ multiplex PCR, and the TCRdb table lists in-frame clones only, not all of them. The sample holds about 160,000 clones; approximately 71% are singletons and the top ten take 1.3% to 1.5%. V dropped 10 bases and J dropped 4; count of bases not matched to a gene: 4. This CDR3 is 13 amino acids long. Germline assignment: CDR1 SEHNR and CDR2 FQNEAQ (reference sequence). Sequencing was performed on PBMCs. This rearrangement joins TRBV7-9 to TRBJ2-7; 13 bases are shared with TRBD2. The receptor comes from a man aged 50 to 60 in good health and CMV-seronegative. CDR3 nucleotide sequence: TGTGCCACTCGACTAGCGGGGGGATACGAGCAGTACTTC. Encoded protein: CATRLAGGYEQYF.